Listed below are T cell receptor beta chains from one sample, sequenced in a study of blood T cell repertoires in COVID-19. The repertoire was sequenced with immunoSEQ multiplex PCR; TCRdb's copy has only in-frame clones and lacks some. This table holds approximately 210,000 clones, roughly four fifths found once. The sequenced material came from peripheral blood. The receptors shown here come from a woman aged 45 to 65 with active or convalescent COVID-19. Each CDR3 is given with its conserved first and last residue. Each record gives: CDR3 protein, CDR3 DNA, V gene, CDR3 length, clone size, D gene, J gene. D genes are given only for firm matches. Rows give clone size only sometimes, using once, few, many, or a class for an expanded clone.

CATMRGIDTGELFF,TGTGCCACCATGCGGGGGATAGACACCGGGGAGCTGTTTTTT,TRBV24-1,14,.,TRBD2,TRBJ2-2
CASSLREAKAFF,TGTGCCAGCAGTTTAAGGGAGGCTAAAGCTTTCTTT,TRBV28,12,once,.,TRBJ1-1
CAISERSSGNTIYF,TGTGCCATCAGTGAGCGGAGCTCTGGAAACACCATATATTTT,TRBV10-3,14,.,.,TRBJ1-3
CASSPRGGVNTGELFF,TGTGCCAGCAGCCCCCGGGGGGGCGTGAACACCGGGGAGCTGTTTTTT,TRBV7-3,16,.,TRBD2,TRBJ2-2
CASSLGRGPPRTEAFF,TGCGCCAGCAGCTTGGGGAGGGGGCCTCCACGTACTGAAGCTTTCTTT,TRBV5-1,16,.,TRBD1,TRBJ1-1
CASGLDTREAFF,TGTGCTAGTGGCCTCGACACTCGTGAAGCTTTCTTT,TRBV12-5,12,.,.,TRBJ1-1
CASRSGGGGNTEAFF,TGTGCCAGCAGATCCGGTGGAGGGGGCAACACTGAAGCTTTCTTT,TRBV28,15,.,TRBD1,TRBJ1-1
CASSPGLQNTGELFF,TGTGCCAGCAGCCCGGGACTTCAGAACACCGGGGAGCTGTTTTTT,TRBV5-4,15,.,.,TRBJ2-2
CASSPLAGGLTEQFF,TGTGCCAGCAGCCCATTAGCGGGGGGGCTTACTGAGCAGTTCTTC,TRBV7-9,15,.,TRBD2,TRBJ2-1
CASRGGDEKLFF,TGTGCCAGCAGGGGCGGGGATGAAAAACTGTTTTTT,TRBV5-5,12,.,.,TRBJ1-4
CASLATAGSTGELFF,TGTGCCAGCCTTGCGACAGCCGGGAGCACCGGGGAGCTGTTTTTT,TRBV27,15,once,.,TRBJ2-2
CASGFDTQYF,TGTGCCAGCGGGTTCGATACGCAGTATTTT,TRBV19,10,.,.,TRBJ2-3
CASAVGGAFWGYTF,TGTGCCAGCGCCGTAGGGGGGGCGTTTTGGGGCTACACCTTC,TRBV19,14,.,.,TRBJ1-2
CASSSQEGAGRVQYF,TGTGCCAGCAGCTCCCAAGAGGGCGCAGGGAGGGTTCAGTACTTC,TRBV5-6,15,.,TRBD2,TRBJ2-4
CASTAWGDQPQHF,TGTGCCAGCACCGCCTGGGGGGATCAGCCCCAGCATTTT,TRBV6-1,13,.,.,TRBJ1-5
CASSLRERNTEAFF,TGCGCCAGCAGCCTGAGGGAGCGAAACACTGAAGCTTTCTTT,TRBV5-1,14,.,.,TRBJ1-1
CASSSLAGRQETQYF,TGTGCCAGCAGCTCTCTAGCGGGGCGTCAAGAGACCCAGTACTTC,TRBV7-9,15,.,TRBD2,TRBJ2-5
CASSSQGERSPLHF,TGCGCCAGCAGCTCTCAGGGGGAACGGTCACCCCTCCACTTT,TRBV5-1,14,.,TRBD1,TRBJ1-6
CASSLTGVSNQPQHF,TGCGCCAGCAGCTTGACAGGGGTTAGCAATCAGCCCCAGCATTTT,TRBV5-1,15,few,TRBD1,TRBJ1-5
CSASAGLEQPQHF,TGCAGTGCTAGTGCAGGGCTAGAACAGCCCCAGCATTTT,TRBV20-1,13,.,.,TRBJ1-5
CATSEGGRGQETQYF,TGTGCCACCAGTGAAGGAGGCCGAGGGCAAGAGACCCAGTACTTC,TRBV24-1,15,.,.,TRBJ2-5
CASSQAGSLGQYF,TGCGCCAGCAGCCAGGCGGGTTCCCTAGGGCAGTACTTC,TRBV4-1,13,.,.,TRBJ2-7
CASETFRGDSYNYGYTF,TGTGCCAGCGAAACCTTCAGGGGGGACAGCTATAACTATGGCTACACCTTC,TRBV2,17,.,TRBD1,TRBJ1-2
CANQSRTNTEAFF,TGTGCTAACCAATCCCGGACTAACACTGAAGCTTTCTTT,TRBV2,13,.,.,TRBJ1-1
CASSLEATAGPETQYF,TGCGCCAGCAGCTTAGAAGCGACAGCGGGACCAGAGACCCAGTACTTC,TRBV5-1,16,.,TRBD2,TRBJ2-5
CASSYSGLTGGHGYTF,TGTGCCAGCAGTTACTCAGGCCTAACAGGGGGCCATGGCTACACCTTC,TRBV6-5,16,once,TRBD1,TRBJ1-2
CASSLAAGMSMEAFF,TGCGCCAGCAGCTTGGCGGCAGGGATGTCTATGGAAGCTTTCTTT,TRBV5-1,15,.,.,TRBJ1-1
CASSSGRTDTQYF,TGTGCCAGCAGTTCAGGCAGGACAGATACGCAGTATTTT,TRBV25-1,13,.,.,TRBJ2-3
CASSETGQGYNEQFF,TGTGCCAGCAGTGAAACGGGACAGGGCTACAATGAGCAGTTCTTC,TRBV2,15,.,TRBD1,TRBJ2-1
CASSFVSTDTQYF,TGTGCCAGCAGTTTCGTCAGCACAGATACGCAGTATTTT,TRBV28,13,once,.,TRBJ2-3
CASSTGAGELFF,TGTGCCAGTAGTACAGGGGCCGGGGAGCTGTTTTTT,TRBV19,12,.,.,TRBJ2-2
CASSDRHAQETQYF,TGTGCCAGCAGTGACAGACATGCCCAAGAGACCCAGTACTTC,TRBV27,14,.,.,TRBJ2-5
CASSESGIGNTIYF,TGTGCCAGCAGTGAATCGGGTATCGGAAACACCATATATTTT,TRBV6-1,14,.,.,TRBJ1-3
CSATRGQGYTF,TGCAGTGCTACCAGGGGGCAAGGCTACACCTTC,TRBV20-1,11,few,TRBD1,TRBJ1-2
CASSQATGQLGVNTEAFF,TGTGCCAGCAGCCAAGCGACAGGCCAGCTAGGGGTGAACACTGAAGCTTTCTTT,TRBV14,18,.,.,TRBJ1-1
CAISGTSGSPGEQFF,TGTGCCATCAGTGGGACTAGCGGGAGTCCCGGTGAGCAGTTCTTC,TRBV10-3,15,.,TRBD2,TRBJ2-1
CAVSQGYNSPLHF,TGCGCCGTGTCTCAGGGGTATAATTCACCCCTCCACTTT,TRBV10-1,13,once,.,TRBJ1-6
CASSFKGDNSPLHF,TGTGCCAGCAGCTTTAAGGGGGATAATTCACCCCTCCACTTT,TRBV5-5,14,.,.,TRBJ1-6
CASSYQGRVSDTQYF,TGTGCCAGCAGTTATCAGGGGAGGGTGTCAGATACGCAGTATTTT,TRBV6-6,15,.,.,TRBJ2-3
CASSDRVGGETQYF,TGTGCCAGCAGCGACAGGGTAGGGGGGGAGACCCAGTACTTC,TRBV2,14,.,.,TRBJ2-5
CASSSIDRGYEQYF,TGTGCCAGCAGCTCAATAGACAGGGGCTACGAGCAGTACTTC,TRBV5-5,14,.,TRBD1,TRBJ2-7
CASRGRVDYGYTF,TGTGCCAGCAGGGGGCGAGTCGACTATGGCTACACCTTC,TRBV11-1,13,.,.,TRBJ1-2